The present TCR beta chain was sequenced within a study of blood T cell repertoires in COVID-19. About the study: Both acute and convalescent COVID-19 samples were obtained from the United States, Italy and Spain. T cells, B-cell-depleted T cells, or PBMCs provided the cDNA or gDNA that served as material.

This clone was seen a few times. Original processing methods: Quantification of nucleated cells was approximated via reference gene primer amplification. The repertoire was sequenced with immunoSEQ multiplex PCR; TCRdb's copy has only in-frame clones and lacks some. V and J calls and clone size follow that table, whereas D and trimming were derived from the DNA. Counted here are around 160,000 clones, roughly 93% occurring once; the ten biggest clones make up approximately 2%. Germline V gene data show CDR1 as SQVTM and CDR2 as ANQGSEA. The CDR3 has 13 amino acids. The V and J ends lost 7 bases and 7 bases, in that order; junction bases with no gene match: 10.

The clonotype comes from a man aged 18 to 30 with acute or convalescent COVID-19. The chain couples TRBV29-1 to TRBJ1-1; the match to TRBD1 covers 9 bases. Sequencing used peripheral blood. Written as DNA, the CDR3 is TGCAGCGGGCGCCGGACAGGGGTCCTTGAAGCTTTCTTT. Translation: CSGRRTGVLEAFF.